The clone carrying this TCR beta chain has a single count. The antigen is undetermined. The data were obtained in a study of T cell responses to AZD1222 COVID-19 vaccine. Notes on the study in general: Vaccine-related CD4 TCRs covered spike, predominating at 160-218 and 743-854. Of the AZD1222 recipients, only six were seropositive at baseline.

CDR1 DFQATT and CDR2 SNEGSKA come from the germline V gene (reference sequence). Trimming pared 4 bases from V and 1 base from J, leaving 3 bases between. The CDR3 sequence is 11 residues long. Sequencing used immunoSEQ multiplex PCR; TCRdb keeps in-frame clones, though not all of them. Of about 150,000 clones detected, 92% appear once; the ten largest clones hold less than 5%. The material was peripheral blood, obtained 28 days after the second AZD1222 dose. The source of this sequence is an adult who received the AZD1222 COVID-19 vaccine. The chain links TRBV20-1 to TRBJ2-3, with no clear D. The CDR3 region has the DNA TGCAGTGCTAAACGCACAGATACGCAGTATTTT. Amino acid sequence: CSAKRTDTQYF.